This TCR beta chain was recovered during a study of Ad26.COV2.S vaccination and SARS-CoV-2 variants (dated by TCRdb to the early 2020s). For context, the study as a whole: Donors in the vaccine arm were drawn from COV1001, a multicentre, randomized, double-blind, placebo-controlled phase I-IIa trial testing Ad26.COV2.S in healthy adults. Investigators remained blinded to trial group allocation during experiments and outcome assessment. The TCR-sequenced set comprised approximately 32 samples: approximately 19 Ad26.COV2.S vaccine recipients, 5 placebo recipients and 8 SARS-CoV-2 convalescent individuals. Ad26.COV2.S was given intramuscularly at 5x10^10 or 1x10^11 viral particles, as a single shot or as two shots 56 days apart. TCRbeta repertoire sequencing served as the tool for gauging how specific and how broad the SARS-CoV-2-reactive T cell receptors were following Ad26.COV2.S vaccination. Trial participants were randomized into five groups of five, in which low-dose or high-dose Ad26.COV2.S was given once or twice, or placebo was given on both occasions.

The germline V gene supplies CDR1 SGHTS and CDR2 YDEGEE. Its CDR3 holds 15 amino acids, cysteine through phenylalanine. The CDR3 DNA has 45 bases and is translated from base 1. At the junction V is shortened by 4 bases and J by 5 bases; bases outside the gene matches: 8. Reading the label with the study, this specimen's treatment or condition is: roughly 20 received Ad26.COV2.S at low or high dose, single or two shots; five or six received placebo; per-sample allocation not given. Repertoires of vaccine and placebo recipients were sequenced from samples taken on day 63 after the first injection. In Cohort 1b, 20 to 25 adults aged 18-55 years were enrolled at a single site in Boston, USA, between 29 July and 7 August 2020. Ad26.COV2.S consisted of a replication-incompetent adenovirus type 26 vector by which a prefusion-stabilized SARS-CoV-2 spike protein from the original Wuhan strain was expressed.

Notes on this clone: There is no known antigen for this receptor. The input lacks base qualities; no much larger clone sits a single base away.

Overall results and qualifications from the work: The study was not powered to compare responses between vaccine doses or regimens. Ad26.COV2.S recipients had higher spike-specific TCR breadth than placebo recipients (P = 0.0014). Substantial breadth of spike-specific CD8+ and CD4+ T cell responses was reported after vaccination. According to the authors, total T cell responses may have been underestimated by the TCR breadth and depth analyses. Vaccine and placebo recipients had similar non-spike TCR breadth, a finding consistent with the vaccine containing only spike.

TCRbeta CDR3 regions were sequenced with the immunoSEQ Assay. After extraction, genomic DNA underwent amplification by bias-controlled multiplex PCR, followed by high-throughput sequencing. In the source study's methods: Collapsing and filtering of sequences were performed to quantify the absolute abundance of each unique TCRbeta CDR3 region. T cell fraction was estimated by normalizing TCRbeta template counts to usable DNA, with usable DNA measured through amplification of reference genes found in all nucleated cells. Repertoire TCRs were annotated as SARS-CoV-2-specific when V gene, CDR3 amino acid sequence and J gene were exactly matched to a known reactive TCR set. The reference SARS-CoV-2 TCR set was derived from MIRA and filtered for enrichment in COVID-19-positive ImmuneCODE repertoires, a step that removed public or cross-reactive TCRs. Using the MIRA antigens, annotated TCRs were further analysed by specific ORF or by position within an ORF. Depth was the summed frequency of annotated unique rearrangements, while breadth was defined as annotated unique rearrangements over total unique productive rearrangements. Two-sided Wilcoxon rank-sum tests were applied when comparing TCR breadth between groups. TCRdb's version of the immuneACCESS table is confined to in-frame rearrangements and falls short of the full clone set. An unresolved V gene accounts for under half of the shortfall where checked; the remainder is of unknown origin. Clone size and the V and J calls come from that table; the DNA yielded D and trimming. The sample table contains more than 350,000 clones; only one count was recorded for around 90% of them. The ten largest clones capture 12% of the sample.

The origin of this receptor is a person aged 18 to 65 who received the Ad26.COV2.S COVID-19 vaccine or a placebo. The specimen comprised peripheral blood, sampled in a trial of Ad26.COV2.S vaccine versus placebo. The chain was built from TRBV5-8 and TRBJ2-2, with 7 bases in between that match TRBD2. The nucleotide sequence reads as follows: TGTGCCAGCAGCCAAGTGAGGGGAGGGACCGGGGAGCTGTTTTTT. It specifies CASSQVRGGTGELFF.